These 18 T cell receptor beta chains share one sample of origin, sequenced in a study of glioma-infiltrating T cells. TCR alpha and beta CDR3 regions were amplified from RNA using iRepertoire nested multiplex PCR. TCRdb re-derived calls from the multiplex PCR reads in MiXCR, one entry per CDR3 protein. The sample carries roughly 16,000 distinct CDR3 sequences, roughly 64% recorded once. The source material was glioma tissue, nonneoplastic brain tissue, or PBMCs (not recorded which). These receptor sequences come from a human donor with low-grade glioma or glioblastoma, undergoing nonglioma brain surgery, or in good health (not recorded which).

The table lists this clonotype with a count of one. A read error may account for a junction end that differs from germline. The chain employs TRBV7-2 and TRBJ1-2; a weak D match, TRBD1 (5 bases). Germline V gene data show CDR1 as SGHTA and CDR2 as FQGNSA. The CDR3 is made up of 13 amino acids. DNA for the CDR3: TGCGCCAGCAGCTTCGGGGCAGGGTATGGCTACACCTTC. Translating it yields CASSFGAGYGYTF. Filled out from reference TRBV7-2 and TRBJ1-2, the complete variable domain reads GAGVSQSPSNKVTEKGKDVELRCDPISGHTALYWYRQSLGQGLEFLIYFQGNSAPDKSGLPSDRFSAERTGGSVSTLTIQRTQQEDSAVYLCASSFGAGYGYTFGSGTRLTVV.

This clonotype was seen more than once but under ten times. The chain links TRBV20-1 to TRBJ1-6; D may be TRBD1 (5 bases). V was shortened by 6 bases and J by 9 bases, with 18 bases between the two germline ends. The germline CDR1 and CDR2 sequences are DFQATT and SNEGSKA (reference sequence). This CDR3 is 14 amino acids long. CDR3 coding DNA: TGCAGTGCCTCAAGCGGAACGGGGGGTTCACCCCTCCACTTT. The encoded protein is CSASSGTGGSPLHF.

This rearrangement joins TRBV20-1 to TRBJ1-2, with TRBD1 identical over 10 bases. Germline CDR1 is DFQATT and CDR2 is SNEGSKA (reference sequence). The CDR3 has 14 residues. V lost 6 bases and J lost 4; bases outside the gene matches: 8. CDR3 bases: TGCAGTGCCCCCGGGACAGGGGTTAGCTATGGCTACACCTTC. Its translation is CSAPGTGVSYGYTF.

The J gene is TRBJ2-7, the V gene TRBV27, with D perhaps matching TRBD2 (6 bases). CDR1 and CDR2 from the germline V gene are MNHEY and SMNVEV (reference sequence). The CDR3 is 14 amino acids. Trimming took 1 base from V and 7 from J, leaving 14 bases between them. The CDR3: CASSLWLASEEQYF. The CDR3, as DNA: TGTGCCAGCAGTTTATGGCTAGCGTCGGAAGAGCAGTACTTC.

The chain is built from TRBV18 and TRBJ1-1; D gene uncertain. This CDR3 is 13 amino acids long. Deletions cut 7 bases from V and 4 bases from J, with 13 bases between. CDR1 KGHSH and CDR2 LQKENI come from the germline V gene. The CDR3 sequence is CASFTWASTEAFF. The CDR3 DNA reads TGTGCCAGCTTTACCTGGGCAAGCACTGAAGCTTTCTTT.

By sample fraction, this clonotype is hyperexpanded. V usage is TRBV20-1 and J usage is TRBJ2-7; D may be TRBD1 (5 bases). Germline V gene data show CDR1 as DFQATT and CDR2 as SNEGSKA (reference sequence). The V end lost 0 bases, the J end lost 2 bases, and 14 bases lay between the germline ends. The length of the CDR3 is 15 residues. Here the CDR3 reads CSARDYAGKPYEQYF. CDR3 DNA sequence: TGCAGTGCTAGAGATTACGCAGGGAAACCCTACGAGCAGTACTTC.

This clonotype was picked up one time. V is TRBV4-3 and J is TRBJ2-5; D not certain. CDR1 is LGHNA and CDR2 is YSLEER in the germline V gene. V was trimmed by 2 bases and J by 5 bases, leaving 9 bases between them. The CDR3 covers 13 residues. Here the CDR3 DNA reads TGCGCCAGCAGCCAACACCTCGCGGAGACCCAGTACTTC. Translation: CASSQHLAETQYF.

This clonotype was picked up a small number of times. The chain couples TRBV29-1 to TRBJ1-2, with a tentative D call TRBD1 (6 bases). V was trimmed by 3 bases and J by 6 bases, leaving 14 bases between them. The germline V gene encodes CDR1 SQVTM and CDR2 ANQGSEA. This CDR3 is built from 13 residues. The CDR3 DNA follows: TGCAGCGTTGAGCCCGGGGGCGCAAATGGCTACACCTTC. Translating gives CSVEPGGANGYTF. Full variable domain (remainder filled in from reference TRBV29-1 and TRBJ1-2): SAVISQKPSRDICQRGTSLTIQCQVDSQVTMMFWYRQQPGQSLTLIATANQGSEATYESGFVIDKFPISRPNLTFSTLTVSNMSPEDSSIYLCSVEPGGANGYTFGSGTRLTVV.

The chain recombines TRBV20-1 with TRBJ2-1; 13 nucleotides align to TRBD2. Germline V gene sequence: CDR1 DFQATT, CDR2 SNEGSKA (reference sequence). The CDR3 extends over 16 amino acids. Trimming removed 4 bases from V and 2 bases from J; junction bases left unmatched: 5. CDR3 loop: CSATGTSGAAYNEQFF. The CDR3 bases are TGCAGTGCTACCGGGACTAGCGGGGCCGCCTACAATGAGCAGTTCTTC.

This clonotype was seen once. The rearrangement uses TRBV20-1 and TRBJ2-7; D perhaps matches TRBD1 (6 bases). CDR1 is DFQATT and CDR2 is SNEGSKA in the germline V gene (reference sequence). The V end lost 0 bases, the J end lost 3 bases, and 12 bases lay between the germline ends. This CDR3 region has 14 residues. The CDR3 sequence: CSARDPPGDYEQYF. The CDR3 DNA is TGCAGTGCTAGAGATCCCCCAGGGGACTACGAGCAGTACTTC.

This clonotype appeared once. The rearrangement joins TRBV29-1 to TRBJ1-2; the D gene is possibly TRBD1 (5 bases). The CDR3 sequence is 15 residues long. V gave up 3 bases and J gave up 4 bases, with 18 bases separating them. The V gene's germline CDR1 is SQVTM and CDR2 ANQGSEA. CDR3 sequence (DNA): TGCAGCGTTGATCTTGAAGACCGTGGGGGCTATGGCTACACCTTC. Translation: CSVDLEDRGGYGYTF.

The count of this clonotype is one. An end of the junction does not agree with germline; a read error may underlie this. The chain is built from TRBV6-1 and TRBJ1-1; TRBD1 is a possible D gene (6 bases). CDR3 length: 14 residues. Per the germline V gene, CDR1 is MNHNS and CDR2 is SASEGT. CDR3 nucleotides: TGTGGCAGCATGTCCTGGGACACCTACACTGAAGCTTTCTTT. This codes for CGSMSWDTYTEAFF.

The rearrangement joins TRBV12-3 or TRBV12-4 to TRBJ1-1; weak D call: TRBD1 (5 bases). The V end lost 4 bases, the J end lost 5 bases, and 8 bases lay between the germline ends. This CDR3 spans 12 amino acids. The CDR3 DNA reads as TGTGCCAGCAGTTGGGAGGGGACTGAAGCTTTCTTT. The encoded protein is CASSWEGTEAFF.

The rearrangement joins TRBV6-1 to TRBJ2-5, with a tentative D call TRBD2 (6 bases). Germline-derived CDR1 and CDR2 are MNHNS and SASEGT. This CDR3 contains 12 residues. Trimming removed 8 bases at V and 0 bases at J, with 7 bases between. The CDR3 DNA reads TGTGCCAGCGGGGACTACCAAGAGACCCAGTACTTC. Its protein product is CASGDYQETQYF.

This clonotype was seen more than once but under ten times. The rearrangement joins TRBV4-2 to TRBJ2-2; no clear D. There are 12 residues in the CDR3. V was trimmed by 0 bases and J by 7 bases, leaving 3 bases between them. Germline loops: CDR1 LGHNA, CDR2 YNFKEQ. The CDR3 DNA reads TGTGCCAGCAGCCAAGACCACGGGGAGCTGTTTTTT. Translation: CASSQDHGELFF.

The chain has TRBV5-1 and TRBJ2-1, with D possibly being TRBD2 (6 bases). The CDR3 is 13 amino acids. Looked up from germline, CDR1 is SGHRS and CDR2 is YFSETQ. The V and J ends lost 3 bases and 3 bases respectively, with 7 bases between them. The CDR3, as DNA: TGCGCCAGCAGCTGGGGGGACTACAATGAGCAGTTCTTC. It yields the protein CASSWGDYNEQFF.

With respect to this clonotype: Just one base apart from a much larger clone, this may be a read error. The chain couples TRBV7-2 to TRBJ2-1; D gene unclear. The CDR3 is made up of 12 amino acids. CDR1 SGHTA and CDR2 FQGNSA come from the germline V gene. CDR3 protein: CASSSGPNELFF. The CDR3 DNA follows: TGTGCCAGCAGCTCTGGACCCAATGAGCTGTTCTTC.

This clonotype was observed many times. The junction shows a germline mismatch at one end, possibly a read error. The chain uses TRBV7-7 and TRBJ2-5; 7 nucleotides match TRBD1. The germline V gene encodes CDR1 SSHAT and CDR2 FNYEAQ (reference sequence). This CDR3 spans 14 amino acids. Here the CDR3 DNA reads TGTGCTAGCAGCTTAGGGGGCCCTAAGGAGACCCAGTACTTC. Translating it yields CASSLGGPKETQYF. The full variable domain, completed using reference TRBV7-7 and TRBJ2-5, is GAGVSQSPRYKVTKRGQDVTLRCDPISSHATLYWYQQALGQGPEFLTYFNYEAQPDKSGLPSDRFSAERPEGSISTLTIQRTEQRDSAMYRCASSLGGPKETQYFGPGTRLLVL.